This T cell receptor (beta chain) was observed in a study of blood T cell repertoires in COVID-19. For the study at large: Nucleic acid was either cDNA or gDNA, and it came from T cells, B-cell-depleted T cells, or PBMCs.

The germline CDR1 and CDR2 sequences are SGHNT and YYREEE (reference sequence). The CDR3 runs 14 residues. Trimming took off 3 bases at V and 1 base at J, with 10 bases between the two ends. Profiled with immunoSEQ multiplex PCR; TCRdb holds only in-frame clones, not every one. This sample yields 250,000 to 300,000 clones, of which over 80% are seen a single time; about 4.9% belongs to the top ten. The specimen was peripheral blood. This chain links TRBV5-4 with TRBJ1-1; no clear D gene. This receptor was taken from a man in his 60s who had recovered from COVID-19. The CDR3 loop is CASSSHPGNTEAFF. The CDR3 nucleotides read TGTGCCAGCAGCTCCCACCCGGGGAACACTGAAGCTTTCTTT.